This T cell receptor (beta chain) is from a study of beta chain features in type 1 diabetes. Study summary: All of the samples together had 85 million to 130 million sorted cells examined.

Sorting of CD4+ naive, central memory, regulatory and stem cell-like memory cells was performed via CD45RO/CCR7/CD25/CD127/CD95/CD27. The CDR3 spans 11 residues. Germline values: CDR1 LNHDA, CDR2 SQIVND (reference sequence). V lost 7 bases and J lost 7, with 8 bases in between. General study findings and limits: In comparison with healthy donors, patients had naive, central memory and Treg TCRB repertoires that appeared more similar. People with Type 1 diabetes carried modestly yet significantly shorter TCRB CDR3s in all four CD4+ subsets.

Expressed TCRB transcripts were sequenced because the entire RNA isolate underwent reverse transcription. Using immunoSEQ multiplex PCR, the repertoire was profiled, and TCRdb retains in-frame clones only, with some absent. Of tens of thousands of clones listed, around 32% are singletons. This clone was observed a few times. Its antigen is unidentified. This chain joins TRBV19 and TRBJ1-5; a weak D match, TRBD1 (5 bases). The TCR originated in a woman between 18 and 30 years old in good health. The sample taken for sequencing was stem cell memory CD4+ T cells from blood. As DNA, the CDR3 is TGTGCCAGTATGAAGGGGCAGCCCCAGCATTTT. This codes for CASMKGQPQHF.